This T cell receptor beta chain was recovered during a study of cytomegalovirus exposure and HLA in healthy donors. Note on this clone: Its antigen is as yet unknown.

Study-wide results and limits: Researchers counted around 180 TCR beta chains as cytomegalovirus-associated.

In germline, CDR1 is SNHLY, CDR2 FYNNEI. The CDR3 is made up of 13 amino acids. V gave up 8 bases and J gave up 5 bases, with 16 bases separating them. Vbeta (60) and Jbeta (13) primers were used in the PCR. Here immunoSEQ multiplex PCR was the method, and the copy in TCRdb shows in-frame clones only, minus some. The sample lists 150,000 to 200,000 clones, 65% to 90% occurring once. The receptor's source is a woman younger than 35 in good health and CMV-seronegative. The sample was PBMCs. The V and J genes are TRBV2 and TRBJ2-7, with a weak D call TRBD1 (6 bases). DNA of the CDR3: TGTGCCAGCTCTGTCAGGGGAAGAAACGAGCAGTACTTC. This gives the protein CASSVRGRNEQYF.